This T cell receptor beta chain is drawn from a study of human T cells and chemical hapten exposure. At the level of the study: Variability of per-sample TCR yields stemmed mainly from small differences in pooled library volume. The study, taken as a whole, reports: Because all patients had alopecia, their immune responses might differ from healthy ones. DPC sensitization produced no change in TCRs with frequency above 1 in 1000.

There are 12 residues in the CDR3. Germline V gives CDR1 MNHEY, CDR2 SVGEGT. V was shortened by 7 bases and J by 6 bases, with 9 bases between the two germline ends. For the library, individual cDNA molecules each received unique molecular identifiers. TCRdb called the RACE reads again in MiXCR, with one record for every CDR3 protein. The top ten clones hold about 1.8% of a sample with more than 150,000 distinct CDR3 sequences, more than 14% of them seen once. This clonotype was counted at least ten times. Its target is not known. Regarding time point: patch test 1, 2 weeks after DPC sensitization. As to treatment: therapeutic diphenylcyclopropenone sensitization with weekly scalp DPC.

The TCR originated in a young woman with alopecia areata. Some clones in this sample may be carry-over from other donors' samples. The chain recombines TRBV6-2 or TRBV6-3 with TRBJ2-2; no clear D. This specimen consisted of whole blood, obtained in connection with sensitization to the hapten diphenylcyclopropenone (DPC). In DNA form, the CDR3 reads TGTGCCAGCAACAGAGTCCCCGGGGAGCTGTTTTTT. Its translation is CASNRVPGELFF.